Shown below are 26 T cell receptor beta chains from a single sample sequenced in a study of blood T cell repertoires in COVID-19. Data came from immunoSEQ multiplex PCR; TCRdb stores just in-frame clones and leaves some out. The table has approximately 470,000 clones, approximately 85% seen once. The specimen sequenced was peripheral blood. The receptor set was obtained from a human donor in a cohort sampled during active COVID-19.

This chain links TRBV7-2 with TRBJ2-5; D is ambiguous. Trimming stripped 1 base from V and 2 bases from J, with 5 bases between. Germline V gives CDR1 SGHTA, CDR2 FQGNSA. The length of the CDR3 is 13 residues. The CDR3 spells CASSLGLQETQYF. In DNA form, the CDR3 reads TGTGCCAGCAGCTTAGGTTTACAAGAGACCCAGTACTTC. Using reference TRBV7-2 and TRBJ2-5 for the parts outside the CDR3, the full variable domain is GAGVSQSPSNKVTEKGKDVELRCDPISGHTALYWYRQSLGQGLEFLIYFQGNSAPDKSGLPSDRFSAERTGGSVSTLTIQRTQQEDSAVYLCASSLGLQETQYFGPGTRLLVL.

The chain carries TRBV15 and TRBJ1-4, with TRBD1 matching over 7 bases. Germline loops: CDR1 LNHNV, CDR2 YYDKDF (reference sequence). This CDR3 comprises 17 residues. The V segment lost 5 bases and the J segment 0 bases; nucleotides outside the gene matches: 9. CDR3 coding DNA: TGTGCCACCAGCCGACCGGGACAGACAGCAACTAATGAAAAACTGTTTTTT. Residues: CATSRPGQTATNEKLFF.

This clone was detected only a few times. This chain links TRBV28 with TRBJ2-7; maybe TRBD1 (6 bases). The germline V gene has CDR1 MDHEN and CDR2 SYDVKM. Trimming removed 6 bases from V and 2 bases from J, with 17 bases in between. The CDR3 loop spans 15 amino acids. The CDR3 sequence: CASRKQGAPTYEQYF. Here the CDR3 DNA reads TGTGCCAGCAGGAAACAGGGTGCCCCGACCTACGAGCAGTACTTC.

V gene TRBV9 combines with J gene TRBJ1-2; a possible D gene is TRBD1 (6 bases). V was shortened by 1 base and J by 8 bases, with 12 bases between the two germline ends. Germline V gives CDR1 SGDLS, CDR2 YYNGEE. The CDR3 contains 13 residues. The CDR3 nucleotides read TGTGCCAGCAGCGTACAGGGGATTGGGGGCTACACCTTC. Its translation: CASSVQGIGGYTF.

This clone was detected a few times. Different DNA sequences within this sample yield the same CDR3. The chain recombines TRBV6-5 with TRBJ1-1; a weak D match, TRBD1 (5 bases). This CDR3 has 13 amino acids. Germline CDR1 is MNHEY and CDR2 is SVGAGI. V lost 6 bases, J lost 3 bases, and 11 bases lay in between. In nucleotides, the CDR3 is TGTGCCAGCAGCACTGGGGGGGACACTGAAGCTTTCTTT. This encodes CASSTGGDTEAFF.

This rearrangement joins TRBV11-2 to TRBJ2-5; 7 bases are shared with TRBD1. Germline CDR1 SGHAT, CDR2 FQNNGV. This CDR3 region has 15 residues. V gave up 4 bases and J gave up 1 base; unmatched junction bases: 6. Here the CDR3 DNA reads TGTGCCAGCAGCTCCTCGCGACAGGGCCAAGAGACCCAGTACTTC. Protein product: CASSSSRQGQETQYF.

This clone was observed a few times. The V call is TRBV2, the J call TRBJ1-3, with 8 positions matching TRBD1. The CDR3 covers 15 residues. Trimming took 10 bases from V and 2 from J; bases not matched to a gene: 10. The germline gives CDR1 SNHLY, CDR2 FYNNEI. CDR3 region: CATSGGHLPGNTIYF. CDR3 sequence (DNA): TGTGCCACTTCAGGGGGCCACCTCCCTGGAAACACCATATATTTT.

The chain carries TRBV7-3 and TRBJ1-1, with D tentatively TRBD1 (6 bases). Germline V gives CDR1 SGHTA, CDR2 FQGTGA. There are 14 residues in the CDR3. V dropped 4 bases and J dropped 4 bases, with 13 bases sitting between them. DNA of the CDR3: TGTGCCAGCAGCTCACAATCAGGGGTCACTGAAGCTTTCTTT. Amino acids: CASSSQSGVTEAFF. Full variable domain (missing parts from reference TRBV7-3 and TRBJ1-1): GAGVSQTPSNKVTEKGKYVELRCDPISGHTALYWYRQSLGQGPEFLIYFQGTGAADDSGLPNDRFFAVRPEGSVSTLKIQRTERGDSAVYLCASSSQSGVTEAFFGQGTRLTVV.

This chain joins TRBV19 and TRBJ2-2; 7 nucleotides match TRBD2. Germline V CDR1 and CDR2: LNHDA, SQIVND (reference sequence). The CDR3 totals 16 residues. The V gene end was trimmed by 8 bases and the J gene end by 2 bases; junction bases not matched to a gene: 11. CDR3 protein: CASLPAGVGNTGELFF. The CDR3 nucleotides read TGTGCCAGTCTCCCCGCGGGAGTGGGTAACACCGGGGAGCTGTTTTTT.

This clone was seen more than once but under ten times. This chain links TRBV2 with TRBJ2-1, with 7 bases that match TRBD2. V dropped 1 base and J dropped 0; count of bases not matched to a gene: 9. Germline V gene lookup returns CDR1 SNHLY and CDR2 FYNNEI. There are 18 residues in the CDR3. The CDR3 reads CASSEGRSGIPSYNEQFF. CDR3 DNA: TGTGCCAGCAGTGAAGGGAGGAGCGGGATCCCCTCCTACAATGAGCAGTTCTTC.

The chain recombines TRBV5-1 with TRBJ1-2; tentatively, D is TRBD1 (6 bases). The CDR3 sequence is 15 residues long. The germline gives CDR1 SGHRS, CDR2 YFSETQ. The V end was cut by 0 bases, the J end by 4 bases, with 13 bases between. The CDR3 coding sequence is TGCGCCAGCAGCTTGGCCGGGGGGCATACCTATGGCTACACCTTC. It encodes CASSLAGGHTYGYTF. The variable domain in full, completed from reference TRBV5-1 and TRBJ1-2, reads KAGVTQTPRYLIKTRGQQVTLSCSPISGHRSVSWYQQTPGQGLQFLFEYFSETQRNKGNFPGRFSGRQFSNSRSEMNVSTLELGDSALYLCASSLAGGHTYGYTFGSGTRLTVV.

This CDR3 is CASSSGGDYGYTF. The CDR3 nucleotides are TGCGCCAGCAGCTCCGGAGGCGACTATGGCTACACCTTC. The chain has TRBV5-1 and TRBJ1-2, with D uncertain. CDR3 length: 13 residues. Looked up from germline, CDR1 is SGHRS and CDR2 is YFSETQ. V was pared by 3 bases and J by 3 bases, with 9 bases between. Full variable domain (remainder filled in from reference TRBV5-1 and TRBJ1-2): KAGVTQTPRYLIKTRGQQVTLSCSPISGHRSVSWYQQTPGQGLQFLFEYFSETQRNKGNFPGRFSGRQFSNSRSEMNVSTLELGDSALYLCASSSGGDYGYTFGSGTRLTVV.

The chain couples TRBV4-2 to TRBJ2-7; D is perhaps TRBD1 (7 bases). The CDR3 spans 15 residues. Germline CDR1 reads LGHNA; CDR2 reads YNFKEQ. V lost 3 bases to trimming and J lost 2 bases, with 14 bases between them. The CDR3 bases are TGTGCCAGCAGCCACGGGGGTCAGGGGGCCTACGAGCAGTACTTC. This translates into CASSHGGQGAYEQYF.

The DNA for the CDR3 is TGTGCCAGCAGCGTAGCGCTAGCGGGAGCCGGGGAGCAGTACTTC. Translating it yields CASSVALAGAGEQYF. The chain combines TRBV9 with TRBJ2-7, with 10 bases identical to TRBD2. The V segment lost 0 bases and the J segment 7 bases; nucleotides outside the gene matches: 7. The germline CDR1 and CDR2 sequences are SGDLS and YYNGEE. The CDR3 sequence is 15 residues long.

The chain couples TRBV27 to TRBJ2-3; TRBD2 is a possible D gene (6 bases). The germline V and J ends were trimmed by 6 bases and 2 bases, with 15 bases remaining between them. Germline CDR1 MNHEY, CDR2 SMNVEV (reference sequence). The CDR3 contains 15 residues. CDR3 DNA: TGTGCCAGCAGCCCTAGCGCCTTTGTCACAGATACGCAGTATTTT. Translation: CASSPSAFVTDTQYF.

The genes are TRBV6-5 and TRBJ1-2; 8 nucleotides line up with TRBD1. The CDR3 length is 15 residues. J lost 6 bases, V lost 7 bases, and 13 bases had no gene match. Germline assignment: CDR1 MNHEY and CDR2 SVGAGI. The CDR3 DNA reads as TGTGCCAGCAATAAAAGAGGGACAGGCAACGATGGCTACACCTTC. This translates into CASNKRGTGNDGYTF.

This chain links TRBV18 with TRBJ2-2; 7 bases agree with TRBD1. Trimming removed 3 bases from V and 5 bases from J; junction bases left unmatched: 6. The CDR3 loop spans 15 amino acids. Germline V gene data show CDR1 as KGHSH and CDR2 as LQKENI. The CDR3 protein is CASSPGRGNTGELFF. Here the CDR3 DNA reads TGTGCCAGCTCACCCGGCAGGGGGAATACCGGGGAGCTGTTTTTT.

The V and J genes are TRBV3-1 (or the pseudogene TRBV3-2) and TRBJ2-2; TRBD1 is a possible D gene (6 bases). V was cut by 4 bases and J by 7 bases, with 13 bases left in between. This CDR3 contains 14 residues. Germline V gene lookup returns CDR1 LGHDT and CDR2 YNNKEL (reference sequence). CDR3: CASSPTGRSGELFF. The CDR3 DNA follows: TGTGCCAGCAGCCCGACAGGTAGGAGCGGGGAGCTGTTTTTT.

The rearrangement links TRBV5-6 to TRBJ2-3; 10 bases agree with TRBD2. Germline V gene sequence: CDR1 SGHDT, CDR2 YYEEEE. The CDR3 totals 15 residues. V was clipped by 5 bases and J by 5 bases; unmatched bases: 8. The CDR3 spells CASRQAGGAGDTQYF. The CDR3 DNA is TGTGCCAGCAGGCAAGCGGGGGGGGCCGGAGATACGCAGTATTTT.

The V and J genes are TRBV2 and TRBJ1-5; no reliable D call. CDR1 is SNHLY and CDR2 is FYNNEI in the germline V gene. The CDR3 runs to 13 residues. Trimming took off 4 bases at V and 7 bases at J, with 11 bases between the two ends. The CDR3 DNA is TGTGCCAGCAGTGGCGAGGGCAGGCAGCCCCAGCATTTT. This sequence encodes CASSGEGRQPQHF. Full variable domain (remainder filled in from reference TRBV2 and TRBJ1-5): EPEVTQTPSHQVTQMGQEVILRCVPISNHLYFYWYRQILGQKVEFLVSFYNNEISEKSEIFDDQFSVERPDGSNFTLKIRSTKLEDSAMYFCASSGEGRQPQHFGDGTRLSIL.

This sequence joins TRBV28 and TRBJ2-7; D uncertain. Trimming took off 4 bases at V and 0 bases at J, with 7 bases between the two ends. The CDR3 is made up of 13 amino acids. CDR1 is MDHEN and CDR2 is SYDVKM in the germline V gene. The CDR3 DNA is TGTGCCAGCAGTTCCCCGGGCTCCTACGAGCAGTACTTC. Amino acids: CASSSPGSYEQYF.

Comments on this clone: Other DNA variants within this sample encode the same CDR3. CDR3 DNA: TGTGCCTGGAGTGTACAAGGGGGAGGGACTGAAGCTTTCTTT. Its translation is CAWSVQGGGTEAFF. The chain recombines TRBV30 with TRBJ1-1; weak D call: TRBD1 (6 bases). The CDR3 sequence is 14 residues long. Germline values: CDR1 GTSNPN, CDR2 SVGIG (reference sequence). V was shortened by 0 bases and J by 5 bases, with 13 bases between the two germline ends.

A single count supports this clone. The genes are TRBV28 and TRBJ1-6; 7 bases align to TRBD1. V lost 3 bases to trimming and J lost 0 bases; unmatched junction nucleotides: 5. CDR3 length equals 17 residues. Germline CDR1 MDHEN, CDR2 SYDVKM. CDR3 coding DNA: TGTGCCAGCAGTTTGTCAGGGGGAAGCTCCTATAATTCACCCCTCCACTTT. Its protein is CASSLSGGSSYNSPLHF.

The chain uses TRBV7-2 and TRBJ2-5; 10 bases match TRBD2. Germline V gene lookup returns CDR1 SGHTA and CDR2 FQGNSA. V was clipped by 1 base and J by 7 bases; unmatched bases: 12. The CDR3 contains 17 residues. The CDR3 coding sequence is TGTGCCAGCAGCTTAGATATGCCTAGCGGGAGCTATGGGACCCAGTACTTC. It translates to CASSLDMPSGSYGTQYF.

The rearrangement links TRBV9 to TRBJ2-2; 9 bases are a match to TRBD1. Trimming at V came to 5 bases and at J to 4 bases, leaving 3 bases not matched to a gene. Germline V gene data show CDR1 as SGDLS and CDR2 as YYNGEE. CDR3 length: 14 amino acids. The CDR3 nucleotides are TGTGCCAGCAGTCTGGACAGGGGCACCGGGGAGCTGTTTTTT. Translation: CASSLDRGTGELFF.

The chain employs TRBV5-4 and TRBJ1-4; D uncertain. The ends were cut back, 3 bases at V and 8 bases at J, with 11 bases in the middle. The germline V gene encodes CDR1 SGHNT and CDR2 YYREEE (reference sequence). This CDR3 has 13 residues. The CDR3 is CASSSPSREKLFF. CDR3 bases: TGTGCCAGCAGCTCGCCATCTAGGGAAAAACTGTTTTTT.